Below, one TCR beta chain is given with its context. The antigen is not known. T lymphocytes (CD4+ and CD8+) were sorted from PBMCs. The sequencing template was cDNA reverse transcribed from extracted RNA. The data were produced by immunoSEQ multiplex PCR, yet TCRdb's version contains in-frame clones alone and is incomplete. The sample carries 95,000 to 120,000 clones, 55% to 75% recorded once. The data were obtained in a study of CD8+ T cells in alopecia areata. Study outcomes and limitations: An increase in clonality over normal scalp was evident in lesional scalp, especially alopecia totalis/universalis. Among the cells sequenced in scalp samples are also the resident alphabeta T cells of normal skin. Among patients, TCR sharing was less clear than in mice, a difference possibly due in part to HLA diversity in the patient population.

CDR1 is MNHEY, CDR2 SVGAGI, per germline. The CDR3 covers 13 residues. The ends were cut back, 8 bases at V and 3 bases at J, with 12 bases in the middle. This chain links TRBV6-5 with TRBJ2-3; the D gene is possibly TRBD1 (5 bases). The receptor was isolated from a human donor in good health. The sequenced sample was CD8+ T cells sorted from blood. CDR3 amino acids: CASGRQNTDTQYF. In DNA form, the CDR3 reads TGTGCCAGCGGACGACAGAATACAGATACGCAGTATTTT.